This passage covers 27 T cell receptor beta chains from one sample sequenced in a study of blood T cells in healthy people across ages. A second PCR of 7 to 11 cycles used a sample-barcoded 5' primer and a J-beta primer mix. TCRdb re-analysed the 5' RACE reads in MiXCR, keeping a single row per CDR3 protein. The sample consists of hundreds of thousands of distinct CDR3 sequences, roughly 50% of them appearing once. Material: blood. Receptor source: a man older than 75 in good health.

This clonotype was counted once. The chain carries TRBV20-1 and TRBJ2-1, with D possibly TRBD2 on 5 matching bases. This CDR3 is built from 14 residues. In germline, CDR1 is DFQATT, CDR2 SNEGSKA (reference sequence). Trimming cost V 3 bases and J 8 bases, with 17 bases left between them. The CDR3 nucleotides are TGCAGTGCTAGGCCGGGGAACTTAGACTATGAGCAGTTCTTC. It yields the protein CSARPGNLDYEQFF.

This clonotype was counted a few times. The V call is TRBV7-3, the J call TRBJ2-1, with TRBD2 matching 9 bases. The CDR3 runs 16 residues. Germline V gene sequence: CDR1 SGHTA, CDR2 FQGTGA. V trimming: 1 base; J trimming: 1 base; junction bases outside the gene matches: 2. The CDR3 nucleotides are TGTGCCAGCAGCTTAAATCTAGCGGGGTCCTACAATGAGCAGTTCTTC. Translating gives CASSLNLAGSYNEQFF.

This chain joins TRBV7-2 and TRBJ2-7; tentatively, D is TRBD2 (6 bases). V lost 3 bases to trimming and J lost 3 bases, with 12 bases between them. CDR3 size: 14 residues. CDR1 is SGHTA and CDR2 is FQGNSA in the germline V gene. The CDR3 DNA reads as TGTGCCAGCAGCTTGGGGACTCAAAACTACGAGCAGTACTTC. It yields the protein CASSLGTQNYEQYF.

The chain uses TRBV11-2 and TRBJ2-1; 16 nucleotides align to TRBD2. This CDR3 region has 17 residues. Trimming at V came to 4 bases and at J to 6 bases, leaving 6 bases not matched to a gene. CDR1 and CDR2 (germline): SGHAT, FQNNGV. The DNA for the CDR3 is TGTGCCAGCAGCTCGGGACTAGCGGGAGGGCCAGGCAATGAGCAGTTCTTC. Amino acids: CASSSGLAGGPGNEQFF.

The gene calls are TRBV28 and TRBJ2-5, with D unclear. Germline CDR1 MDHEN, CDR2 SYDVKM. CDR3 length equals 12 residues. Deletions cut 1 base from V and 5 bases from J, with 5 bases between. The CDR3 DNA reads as TGTGCCAGCAGTTTATTCGATGAGACCCAGTACTTC. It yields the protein CASSLFDETQYF. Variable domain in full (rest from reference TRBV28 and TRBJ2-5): DVKVTQSSRYLVKRTGEKVFLECVQDMDHENMFWYRQDPGLGLRLIYFSYDVKMKEKGDIPEGYSVSREKKERFSLILESASTNQTSMYLCASSLFDETQYFGPGTRLLVL.

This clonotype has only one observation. CDR3 in amino acids: CASNPRVGGDIVNEQFF. CDR3 in DNA: TGTGCCAGCAACCCGCGGGTGGGAGGGGACATAGTAAATGAGCAGTTCTTC. This sequence joins TRBV7-6 and TRBJ2-1; possible D gene TRBD2, 7 bases. V gave up 7 bases and J gave up 7 bases, with 26 bases separating them. This CDR3 has 17 amino acids. Germline CDR1 SGHVS, CDR2 FNYEAQ.

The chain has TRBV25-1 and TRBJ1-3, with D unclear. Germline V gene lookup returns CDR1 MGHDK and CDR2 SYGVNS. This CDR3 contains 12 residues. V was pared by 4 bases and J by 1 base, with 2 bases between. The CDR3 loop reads CASSASGNTIYF. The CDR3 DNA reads TGTGCCAGCAGTGCGTCTGGAAACACCATATATTTT.

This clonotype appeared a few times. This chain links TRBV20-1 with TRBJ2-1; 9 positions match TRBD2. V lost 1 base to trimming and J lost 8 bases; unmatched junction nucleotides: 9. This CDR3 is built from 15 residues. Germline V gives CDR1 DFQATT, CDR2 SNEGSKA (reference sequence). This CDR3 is CSARGPRLAVDEQFF. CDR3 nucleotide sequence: TGCAGTGCTAGAGGACCCCGACTAGCGGTCGATGAGCAGTTCTTC.

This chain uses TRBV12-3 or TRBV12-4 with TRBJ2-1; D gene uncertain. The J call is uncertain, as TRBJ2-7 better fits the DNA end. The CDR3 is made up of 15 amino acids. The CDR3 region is CASRSVGVSYNEQYF. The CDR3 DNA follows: TGTGCCAGCAGGAGCGTCGGTGTCTCCTACAATGAGCAGTACTTC.

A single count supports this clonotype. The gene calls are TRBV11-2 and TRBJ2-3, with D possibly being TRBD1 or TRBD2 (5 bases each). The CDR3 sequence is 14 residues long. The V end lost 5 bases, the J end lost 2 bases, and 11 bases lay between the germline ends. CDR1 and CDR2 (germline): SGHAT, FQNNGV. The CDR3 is CASSPTGTTDTQYF. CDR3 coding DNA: TGTGCCAGCAGCCCAACCGGGACCACAGATACGCAGTATTTT.

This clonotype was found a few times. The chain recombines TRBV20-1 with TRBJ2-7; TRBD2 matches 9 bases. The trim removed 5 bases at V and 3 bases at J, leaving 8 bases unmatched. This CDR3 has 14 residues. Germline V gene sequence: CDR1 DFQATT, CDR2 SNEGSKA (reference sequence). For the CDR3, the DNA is TGCAGTGCTTCCCGACTAGCGGCCCACTACGAGCAGTACTTC. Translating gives CSASRLAAHYEQYF.

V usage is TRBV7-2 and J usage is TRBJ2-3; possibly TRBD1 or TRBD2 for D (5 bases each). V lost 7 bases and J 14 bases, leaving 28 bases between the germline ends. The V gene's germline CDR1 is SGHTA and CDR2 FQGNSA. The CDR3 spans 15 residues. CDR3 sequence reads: CASTRPGRTHRYAYF. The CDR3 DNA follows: TGTGCCAGCACCCGACCGGGACGAACACACAGATACGCGTATTTT.

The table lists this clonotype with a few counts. CDR3 sequence (DNA): TGCAGTGTCGATTGGCCCTTCTACGAGCAGTACTTC. Residues: CSVDWPFYEQYF. The rearrangement links TRBV20-1 to TRBJ2-7; D not resolved. Trimming shortened V by 7 bases and J by 3 bases, and 13 bases separated the two germline ends. Germline lookup yields CDR1 DFQATT and CDR2 SNEGSKA (reference sequence). This CDR3 has 12 amino acids.

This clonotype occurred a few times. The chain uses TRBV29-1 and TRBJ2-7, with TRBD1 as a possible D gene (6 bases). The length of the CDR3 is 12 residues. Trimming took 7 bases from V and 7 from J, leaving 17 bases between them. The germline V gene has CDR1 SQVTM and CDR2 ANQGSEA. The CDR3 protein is CSAQQGSGEQYF. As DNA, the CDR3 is TGCAGCGCACAACAGGGCTCGGGGGAGCAGTACTTC.

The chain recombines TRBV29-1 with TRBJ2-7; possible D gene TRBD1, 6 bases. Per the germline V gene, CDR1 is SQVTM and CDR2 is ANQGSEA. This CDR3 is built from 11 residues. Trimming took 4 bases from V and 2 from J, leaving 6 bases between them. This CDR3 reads CSVGDTYEQYF. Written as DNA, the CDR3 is TGCAGCGTTGGGGACACCTACGAGCAGTACTTC.

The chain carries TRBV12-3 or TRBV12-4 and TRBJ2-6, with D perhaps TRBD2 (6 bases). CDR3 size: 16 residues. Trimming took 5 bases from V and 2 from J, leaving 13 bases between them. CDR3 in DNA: TGTGCCAGCAGTCCAAGATGGGGGGCTGGGGCCAACGTCCTGACTTTC. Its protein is CASSPRWGAGANVLTF.

CDR3 protein: CASSLVGRGRGSGTQYF. CDR3 coding DNA: TGTGCCAGCAGCTTAGTTGGGCGCGGCAGGGGGTCCGGTACGCAGTATTTT. The V and J genes are TRBV7-2 and TRBJ2-3; 7 bases match TRBD1. Germline CDR1 reads SGHTA; CDR2 reads FQGNSA. The length of the CDR3 is 17 residues. With V trimmed by 1 base and J by 8 bases, 15 bases remained unmatched.

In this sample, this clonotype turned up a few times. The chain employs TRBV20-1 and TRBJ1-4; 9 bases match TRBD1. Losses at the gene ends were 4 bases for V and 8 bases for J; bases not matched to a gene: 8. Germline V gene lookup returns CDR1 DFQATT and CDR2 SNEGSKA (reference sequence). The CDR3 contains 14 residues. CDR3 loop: CSATGDRAGEKLFF. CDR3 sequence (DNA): TGCAGTGCTACGGGGGACAGGGCAGGGGAAAAACTGTTTTTT.

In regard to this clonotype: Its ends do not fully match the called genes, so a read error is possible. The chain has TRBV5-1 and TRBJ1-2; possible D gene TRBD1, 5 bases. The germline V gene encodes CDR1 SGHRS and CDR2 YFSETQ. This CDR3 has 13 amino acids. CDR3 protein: CASNLWAGYGYTF. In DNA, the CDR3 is TGCGCCAGCAACTTGTGGGCAGGGTATGGCTACACCTTC.

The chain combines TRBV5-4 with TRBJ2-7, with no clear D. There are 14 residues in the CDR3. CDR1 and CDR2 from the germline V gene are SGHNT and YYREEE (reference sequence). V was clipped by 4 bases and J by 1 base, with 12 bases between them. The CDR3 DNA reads TGTGCCAGCAGCCCCGAGACATTTTCCTACGAGCAGTACTTC. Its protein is CASSPETFSYEQYF.

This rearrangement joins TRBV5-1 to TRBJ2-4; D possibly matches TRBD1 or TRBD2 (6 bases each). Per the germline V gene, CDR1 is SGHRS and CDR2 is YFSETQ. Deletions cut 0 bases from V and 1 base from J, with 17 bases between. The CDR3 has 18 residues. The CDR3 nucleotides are TGCGCCAGCAGCTTGGTCACCGGGGGCCAGGGGGCCAAAAACATTCAGTACTTC. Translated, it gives CASSLVTGGQGAKNIQYF.

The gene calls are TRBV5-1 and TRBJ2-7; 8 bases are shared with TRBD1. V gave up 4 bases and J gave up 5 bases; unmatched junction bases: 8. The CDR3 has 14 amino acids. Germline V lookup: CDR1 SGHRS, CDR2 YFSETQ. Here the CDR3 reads CASSPDRVRDEQYF. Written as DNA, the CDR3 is TGCGCCAGCAGCCCGGACAGGGTTCGGGACGAGCAGTACTTC.

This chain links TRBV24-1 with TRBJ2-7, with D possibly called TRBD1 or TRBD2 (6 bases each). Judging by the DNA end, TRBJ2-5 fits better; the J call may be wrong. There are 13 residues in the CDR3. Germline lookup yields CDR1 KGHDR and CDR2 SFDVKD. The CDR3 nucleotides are TGTGCCACCAGTGACGGGGGCGGGGAGACCCAGTACTTC. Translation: CATSDGGGETQYF.

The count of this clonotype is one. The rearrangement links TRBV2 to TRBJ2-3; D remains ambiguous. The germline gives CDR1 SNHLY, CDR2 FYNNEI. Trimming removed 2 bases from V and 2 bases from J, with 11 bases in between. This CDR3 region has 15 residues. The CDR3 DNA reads TGTGCCAGCAGTGAACTGTACCCCCACACAGATACGCAGTATTTT. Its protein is CASSELYPHTDTQYF.

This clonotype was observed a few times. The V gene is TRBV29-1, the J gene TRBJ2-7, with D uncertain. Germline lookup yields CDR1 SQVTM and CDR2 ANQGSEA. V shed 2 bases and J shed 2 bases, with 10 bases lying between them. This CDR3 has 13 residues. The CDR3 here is CSVESDGTYEQYF. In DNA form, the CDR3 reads TGCAGCGTTGAATCGGACGGAACCTACGAGCAGTACTTC.

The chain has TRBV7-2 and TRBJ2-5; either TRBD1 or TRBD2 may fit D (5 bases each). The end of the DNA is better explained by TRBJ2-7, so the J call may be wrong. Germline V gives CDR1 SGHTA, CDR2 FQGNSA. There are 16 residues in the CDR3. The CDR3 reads CASSLPRDPAIYEQYF. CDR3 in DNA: TGTGCCAGCAGCTTACCCCGGGACCCAGCAATTTACGAGCAGTACTTC.

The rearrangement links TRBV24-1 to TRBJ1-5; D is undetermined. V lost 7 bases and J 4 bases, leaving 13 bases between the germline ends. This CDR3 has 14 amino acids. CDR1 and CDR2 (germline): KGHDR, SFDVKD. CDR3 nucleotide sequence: TGTGCCACCAGCGAGGGAGTGCCAAATCAGCCCCAGCATTTT. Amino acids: CATSEGVPNQPQHF.